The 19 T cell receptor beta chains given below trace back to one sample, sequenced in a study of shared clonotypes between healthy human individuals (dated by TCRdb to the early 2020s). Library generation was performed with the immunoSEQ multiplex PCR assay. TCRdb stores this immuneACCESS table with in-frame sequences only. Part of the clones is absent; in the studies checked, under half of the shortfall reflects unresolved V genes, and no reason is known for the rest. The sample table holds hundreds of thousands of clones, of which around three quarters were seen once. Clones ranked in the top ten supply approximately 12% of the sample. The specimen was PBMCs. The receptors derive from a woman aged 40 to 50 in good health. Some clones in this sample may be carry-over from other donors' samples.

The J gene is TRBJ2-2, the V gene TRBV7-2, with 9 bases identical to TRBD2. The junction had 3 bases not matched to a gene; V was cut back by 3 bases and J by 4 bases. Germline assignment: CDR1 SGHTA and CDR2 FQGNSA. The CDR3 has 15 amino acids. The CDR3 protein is CASSFGLASTGELFF. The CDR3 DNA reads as TGTGCCAGCAGCTTCGGACTAGCGAGCACCGGGGAGCTGTTTTTT.

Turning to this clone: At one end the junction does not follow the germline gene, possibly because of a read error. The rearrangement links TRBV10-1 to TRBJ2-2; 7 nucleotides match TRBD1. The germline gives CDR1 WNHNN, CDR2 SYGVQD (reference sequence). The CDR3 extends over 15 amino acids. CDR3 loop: CASSDDREWSGELLF. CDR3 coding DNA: TGCGCCAGCAGTGATGACAGGGAATGGTCCGGGGAGCTGCTTTTT.

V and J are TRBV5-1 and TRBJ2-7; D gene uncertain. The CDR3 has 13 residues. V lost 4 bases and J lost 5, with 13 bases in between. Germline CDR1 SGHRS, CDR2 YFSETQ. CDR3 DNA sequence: TGCGCCAGCAGCCGCCAAGCCCCCGACGAGCAGTACTTC. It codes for CASSRQAPDEQYF.

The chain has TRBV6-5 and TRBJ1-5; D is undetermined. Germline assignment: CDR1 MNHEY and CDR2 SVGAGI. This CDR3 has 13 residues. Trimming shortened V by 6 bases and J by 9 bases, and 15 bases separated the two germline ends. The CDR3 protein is CASREVPIGPQHF. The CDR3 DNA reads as TGTGCCAGCAGGGAGGTACCAATTGGGCCCCAGCATTTT.

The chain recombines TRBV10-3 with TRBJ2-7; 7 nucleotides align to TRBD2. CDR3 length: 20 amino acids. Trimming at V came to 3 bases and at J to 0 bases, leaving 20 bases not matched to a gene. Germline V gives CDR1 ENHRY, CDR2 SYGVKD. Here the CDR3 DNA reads TGTGCCATCAGTGATTGGAGCACCCGGGGTGTGAGCGGGGCCTCCTACGAGCAGTACTTC. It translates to CAISDWSTRGVSGASYEQYF.

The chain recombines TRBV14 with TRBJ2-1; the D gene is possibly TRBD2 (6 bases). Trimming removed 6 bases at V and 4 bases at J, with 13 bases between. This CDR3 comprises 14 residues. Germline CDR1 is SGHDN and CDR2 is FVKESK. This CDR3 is CASSPTSYYNEQFF. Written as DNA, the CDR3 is TGTGCCAGCAGTCCTACTAGCTATTACAATGAGCAGTTCTTC.

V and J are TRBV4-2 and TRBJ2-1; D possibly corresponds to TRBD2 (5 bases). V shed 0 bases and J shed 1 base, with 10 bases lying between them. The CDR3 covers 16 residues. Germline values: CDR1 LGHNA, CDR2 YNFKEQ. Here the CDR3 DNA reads TGTGCCAGCAGCCAAGAGAGGGCTGGGTCCTACAATGAGCAGTTCTTC. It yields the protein CASSQERAGSYNEQFF.

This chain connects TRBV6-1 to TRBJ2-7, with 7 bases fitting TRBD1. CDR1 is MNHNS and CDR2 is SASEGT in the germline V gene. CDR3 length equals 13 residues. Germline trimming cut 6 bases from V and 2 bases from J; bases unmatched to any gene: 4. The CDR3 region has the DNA TGTGCCAGCAGACGGGACAGTACCTACGAGCAGTACTTC. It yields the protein CASRRDSTYEQYF.

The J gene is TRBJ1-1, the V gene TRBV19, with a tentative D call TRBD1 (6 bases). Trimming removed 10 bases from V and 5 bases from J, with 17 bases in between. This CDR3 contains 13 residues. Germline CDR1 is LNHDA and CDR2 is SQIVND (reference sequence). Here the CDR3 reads CAIRQVGETEAFF. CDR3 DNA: TGTGCCATTCGACAGGTCGGGGAGACTGAAGCTTTCTTT.

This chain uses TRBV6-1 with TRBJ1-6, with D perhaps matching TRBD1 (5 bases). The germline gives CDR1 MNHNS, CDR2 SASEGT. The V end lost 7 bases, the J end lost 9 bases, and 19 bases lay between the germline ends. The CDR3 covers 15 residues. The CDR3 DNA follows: TGTGCCAGCACGGCTGGACCGTCGGGGGGTTCACCCCTCCACTTT. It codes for CASTAGPSGGSPLHF.

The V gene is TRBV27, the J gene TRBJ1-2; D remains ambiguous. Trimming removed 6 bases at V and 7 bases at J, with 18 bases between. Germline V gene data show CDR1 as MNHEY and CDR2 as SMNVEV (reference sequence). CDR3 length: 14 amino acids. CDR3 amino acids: CASSPGIRTGGYTF. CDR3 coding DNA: TGTGCCAGCAGCCCCGGGATAAGGACGGGTGGCTACACCTTC.

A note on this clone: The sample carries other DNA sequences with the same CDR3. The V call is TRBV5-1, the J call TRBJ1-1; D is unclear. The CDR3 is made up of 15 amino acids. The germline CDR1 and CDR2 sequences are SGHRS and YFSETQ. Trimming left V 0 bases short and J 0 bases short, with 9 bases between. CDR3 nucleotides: TGCGCCAGCAGCTTGGCCGGAGGGTTGAACACTGAAGCTTTCTTT. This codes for CASSLAGGLNTEAFF.

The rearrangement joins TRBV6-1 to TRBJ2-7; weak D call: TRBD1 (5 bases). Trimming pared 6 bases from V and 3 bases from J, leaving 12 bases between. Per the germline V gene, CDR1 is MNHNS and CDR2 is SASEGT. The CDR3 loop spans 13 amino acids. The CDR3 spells CASRPDSLYEQYF. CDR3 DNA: TGTGCCAGCAGACCCGACAGCCTCTACGAGCAGTACTTC.

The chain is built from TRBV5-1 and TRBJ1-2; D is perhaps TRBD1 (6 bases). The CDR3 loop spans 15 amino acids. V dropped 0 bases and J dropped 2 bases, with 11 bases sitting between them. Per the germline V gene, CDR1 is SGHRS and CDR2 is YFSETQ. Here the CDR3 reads CASSLVPGVNYGYTF. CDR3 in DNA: TGCGCCAGCAGCTTGGTTCCAGGGGTAAACTATGGCTACACCTTC.

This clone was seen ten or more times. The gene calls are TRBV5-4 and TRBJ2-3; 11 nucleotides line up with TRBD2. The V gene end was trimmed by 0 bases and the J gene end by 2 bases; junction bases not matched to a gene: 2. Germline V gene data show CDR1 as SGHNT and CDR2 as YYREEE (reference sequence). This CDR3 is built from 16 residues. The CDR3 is CASSLVSGRDTDTQYF. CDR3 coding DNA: TGTGCCAGCAGCTTGGTTAGCGGGAGGGACACAGATACGCAGTATTTT.

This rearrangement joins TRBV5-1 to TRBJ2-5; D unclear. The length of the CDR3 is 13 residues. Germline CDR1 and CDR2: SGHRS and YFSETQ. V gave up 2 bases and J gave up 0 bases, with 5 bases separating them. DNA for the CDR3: TGCGCCAGCAGCTTCTCGTACCAAGAGACCCAGTACTTC. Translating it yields CASSFSYQETQYF.

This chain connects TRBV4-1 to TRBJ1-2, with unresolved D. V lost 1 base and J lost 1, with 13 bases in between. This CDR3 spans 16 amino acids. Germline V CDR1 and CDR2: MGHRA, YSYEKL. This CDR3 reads CASSQVVSPLNYGYTF. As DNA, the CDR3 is TGCGCCAGCAGCCAAGTTGTGTCACCACTTAACTATGGCTACACCTTC.

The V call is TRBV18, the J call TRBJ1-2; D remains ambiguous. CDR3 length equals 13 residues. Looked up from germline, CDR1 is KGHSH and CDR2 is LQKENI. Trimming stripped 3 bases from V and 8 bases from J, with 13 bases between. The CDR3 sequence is CASSPRVGQGYTF. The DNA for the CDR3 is TGTGCCAGCTCACCGCGGGTTGGGCAGGGCTACACCTTC.

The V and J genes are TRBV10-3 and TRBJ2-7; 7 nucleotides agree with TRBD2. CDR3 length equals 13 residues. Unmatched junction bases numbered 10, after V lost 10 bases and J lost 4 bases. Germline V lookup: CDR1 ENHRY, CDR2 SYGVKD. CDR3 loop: CATQRDPLYEQYF. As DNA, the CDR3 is TGTGCCACTCAGCGGGACCCTCTGTACGAGCAGTACTTC.